The 24 T cell receptor beta chains below all came from one sample that was sequenced in a study of blood T cell repertoires in COVID-19. Using immunoSEQ multiplex PCR, the repertoire was profiled, and TCRdb retains in-frame clones only, with some absent. This sample has 110,000 to 150,000 clones, with about 83% found just once. The sequenced sample was peripheral blood. These receptor sequences come from a woman in her forties with acute or convalescent COVID-19.

This clone was seen a single time. The rearrangement joins TRBV5-4 to TRBJ1-4; 10 bases match TRBD1. CDR1 is SGHNT, CDR2 YYREEE, per germline (reference sequence). The CDR3 covers 14 residues. V lost 4 bases and J lost 5; bases outside the gene matches: 2. CDR3 DNA sequence: TGTGCCAGCAGCCGGGGACAGGGGAATGAAAAACTGTTTTTT. As protein: CASSRGQGNEKLFF.

This clone was seen only a few times. This chain connects TRBV18 to TRBJ2-7; D is unclear. Trimming stripped 3 bases from V and 2 bases from J, with 20 bases between. The CDR3 covers 17 residues. Germline CDR1 reads KGHSH; CDR2 reads LQKENI. The CDR3 reads CASSPSLDENPPYEQYF. CDR3 nucleotides: TGTGCCAGCTCACCGTCCCTAGACGAAAATCCCCCCTACGAGCAGTACTTC.

The chain employs TRBV7-2 and TRBJ2-1; possibly TRBD2 for D (6 bases). Trimming stripped 3 bases from V and 0 bases from J, with 9 bases between. Germline-derived CDR1 and CDR2 are SGHTA and FQGNSA. This CDR3 spans 15 amino acids. The CDR3 nucleotides read TGTGCCAGCAGCTTTTCGCGGGACTCCTACAATGAGCAGTTCTTC. Translated, it gives CASSFSRDSYNEQFF.

The chain links TRBV10-3 to TRBJ2-6, with a tentative D call TRBD1 (6 bases). The CDR3 covers 14 residues. The germline V and J ends were trimmed by 7 bases and 2 bases, with 9 bases remaining between them. Germline assignment: CDR1 ENHRY and CDR2 SYGVKD. CDR3 amino acids: CAIKAGAGANVLTF. The DNA of the CDR3 is TGTGCCATCAAGGCAGGGGCTGGGGCCAACGTCCTGACTTTC.

This chain connects TRBV27 to TRBJ2-3; 9 bases map to TRBD2. Looked up from germline, CDR1 is MNHEY and CDR2 is SMNVEV (reference sequence). V trimming: 4 bases; J trimming: 5 bases; junction bases outside the gene matches: 10. CDR3 size: 16 residues. The CDR3 DNA reads TGTGCCAGCAGTTCCCTCGGGGCGGGAGGGTTAGATACGCAGTATTTT. Its translation is CASSSLGAGGLDTQYF.

This chain links TRBV5-1 with TRBJ2-5; no firm D call. V was shortened by 4 bases and J by 0 bases, with 7 bases between the two germline ends. The germline gives CDR1 SGHRS, CDR2 YFSETQ. The CDR3 has 13 residues. CDR3 DNA sequence: TGCGCCAGCAGCCCTGACAACCAAGAGACCCAGTACTTC. Translated: CASSPDNQETQYF. Full variable domain (outside the CDR3, taken from reference TRBV5-1 and TRBJ2-5): KAGVTQTPRYLIKTRGQQVTLSCSPISGHRSVSWYQQTPGQGLQFLFEYFSETQRNKGNFPGRFSGRQFSNSRSEMNVSTLELGDSALYLCASSPDNQETQYFGPGTRLLVL.

This clone was seen more than once but under ten times. J is TRBJ1-1 and V is TRBV6-2 or TRBV6-3; maybe TRBD1 (6 bases). The germline gives CDR1 MNHEY, CDR2 SVGEGT. Trimming left V 1 base short and J 8 bases short, with 11 bases between. The CDR3 sequence is 13 residues long. DNA of the CDR3: TGTGCCAGCAGTTACTTAGGACAGCGGGAAGCTTTCTTT. Translating it yields CASSYLGQREAFF.

V usage is TRBV28 and J usage is TRBJ1-1; D call uncertain. This CDR3 has 17 amino acids. Looked up from germline, CDR1 is MDHEN and CDR2 is SYDVKM. V lost 0 bases to trimming and J lost 1 base, with 15 bases between them. CDR3 protein: CASSLWGGLGRNTEAFF. The CDR3 DNA reads TGTGCCAGCAGTTTATGGGGAGGACTAGGGAGGAACACTGAAGCTTTCTTT. Variable domain in full (rest from reference TRBV28 and TRBJ1-1): DVKVTQSSRYLVKRTGEKVFLECVQDMDHENMFWYRQDPGLGLRLIYFSYDVKMKEKGDIPEGYSVSREKKERFSLILESASTNQTSMYLCASSLWGGLGRNTEAFFGQGTRLTVV.

The chain links TRBV27 to TRBJ2-1; D may be TRBD1 (7 bases). V was pared by 8 bases and J by 5 bases, with 16 bases between. The CDR3 consists of 14 residues. Germline CDR1 MNHEY, CDR2 SMNVEV (reference sequence). DNA of the CDR3: TGTGCCAGCGCCCAGGGGGGACAGAACAATGAGCAGTTCTTC. This encodes CASAQGGQNNEQFF.

This clone was detected a few times. The chain joins TRBV12-3 or TRBV12-4 to TRBJ1-6; the match to TRBD1 covers 7 bases. J gave up 10 bases and V 6 bases, and 3 bases lay outside the gene matches. This CDR3 has 12 amino acids. CDR3: CASRTGTSPLHF. CDR3 coding DNA: TGTGCCAGCAGGACAGGGACATCACCCCTCCACTTT.

The chain couples TRBV11-2 to TRBJ1-2; TRBD1 is a possible D gene (6 bases). CDR1 and CDR2 from the germline V gene are SGHAT and FQNNGV. V was shortened by 0 bases and J by 6 bases, with 11 bases between the two germline ends. This CDR3 is 14 amino acids long. CDR3 in amino acids: CASSLDGGADGYTF. For the CDR3, the DNA is TGTGCCAGCAGCTTAGATGGGGGGGCTGATGGCTACACCTTC.

Only a few counts were recorded for this clone. The chain carries TRBV4-3 and TRBJ2-6; 8 bases match TRBD1. The ends lost 2 bases at V and 2 bases at J; junction bases unmatched: 2. CDR1 is LGHNA, CDR2 YSLEER, per germline. The CDR3 length is 16 residues. CDR3: CASSQRTGTGANVLTF. CDR3 DNA sequence: TGCGCCAGCAGCCAAAGGACAGGGACTGGGGCCAACGTCCTGACTTTC.

CDR3 nucleotide sequence: TGTGCCAGCAAACCCTCAAGAGGGATCAGGGGATCGAGGAATGAGCAGTTCTTC. Translation gives CASKPSRGIRGSRNEQFF. The rearrangement uses TRBV21-1 and TRBJ2-1; the table's D call, TRBD1, was not checked against the DNA. TRBV21-1 is tagged as a pseudogene. CDR3 length: 18 residues.

This clone appeared once. V and J are TRBV19 and TRBJ2-7; D is possibly TRBD1 (5 bases). V was clipped by 5 bases and J by 0 bases, with 14 bases between them. Germline V gives CDR1 LNHDA, CDR2 SQIVND (reference sequence). The CDR3 loop spans 15 amino acids. The CDR3 DNA is TGTGCCAGTAGTCCCAAGGGGTCGAGCTCCTACGAGCAGTACTTC. This codes for CASSPKGSSSYEQYF.

The rearrangement links TRBV18 to TRBJ1-1; no firm D call. V was pared by 5 bases and J by 1 base, with 14 bases between. The length of the CDR3 is 15 residues. Germline V lookup: CDR1 KGHSH, CDR2 LQKENI. In DNA form, the CDR3 reads TGTGCCAGCTCAGGGTTGCAGGCTGCGAACACTGAAGCTTTCTTT. Protein sequence: CASSGLQAANTEAFF.

The V call is TRBV20-1, the J call TRBJ2-3, with TRBD2 identical over 9 bases. The CDR3 has 17 residues. Germline CDR1 DFQATT, CDR2 SNEGSKA (reference sequence). Losses at the gene ends were 3 bases for V and 0 bases for J; bases not matched to a gene: 10. CDR3 protein: CSASSPTSGSSTDTQYF. The CDR3 DNA sequence: TGCAGTGCTAGTTCTCCGACTAGCGGATCTAGCACAGATACGCAGTATTTT.

The rearrangement uses TRBV19 and TRBJ1-3; D unclear. CDR3 length equals 15 residues. CDR1 is LNHDA and CDR2 is SQIVND in the germline V gene (reference sequence). The V end lost 2 bases, the J end lost 0 bases, and 8 bases lay between the germline ends. In nucleotides, the CDR3 is TGTGCCAGTAGTATATGGGCCCCCTCTGGAAACACCATATATTTT. This gives the protein CASSIWAPSGNTIYF.

This clone came up a few times. Other nucleotide sequences in the sample specify the same CDR3. The CDR3 protein is CASSQGTVRSTEAFF. The CDR3 DNA sequence: TGTGCCAGCAGCCAAGGGACAGTCCGGAGCACTGAAGCTTTCTTT. This chain connects TRBV27 to TRBJ1-1; 7 positions agree with TRBD1. The CDR3 extends over 15 amino acids. The trim removed 6 bases at V and 4 bases at J, leaving 11 bases unmatched. Germline V gene sequence: CDR1 MNHEY, CDR2 SMNVEV (reference sequence).

The chain recombines TRBV11-2 with TRBJ2-5; perhaps TRBD1 as D (7 bases). The CDR3 sequence is 16 residues long. V was shortened by 3 bases and J by 4 bases, with 18 bases between the two germline ends. The germline V gene has CDR1 SGHAT and CDR2 FQNNGV. The CDR3: CASSFGGGGYGETQYF. CDR3 bases: TGTGCCAGCAGCTTTGGAGGGGGCGGGTATGGAGAGACCCAGTACTTC.

The rearrangement links TRBV7-9 to TRBJ2-3; a weak D match, TRBD1 (6 bases). This CDR3 has 16 amino acids. V shed 5 bases and J shed 6 bases, with 21 bases lying between them. The germline CDR1 and CDR2 sequences are SEHNR and FQNEAQ (reference sequence). CDR3 sequence: CASSPRDTDPGDTQYF. The CDR3 DNA reads as TGTGCCAGCAGCCCCCGGGACACGGACCCCGGCGATACGCAGTATTTT. The whole variable domain, filled in from reference TRBV7-9 and TRBJ2-3, reads DTGVSQNPRHKITKRGQNVTFRCDPISEHNRLYWYRQTLGQGPEFLTYFQNEAQLEKSRLLSDRFSAERPKGSFSTLEIQRTEQGDSAMYLCASSPRDTDPGDTQYFGPGTRLTVL.

The DNA of the CDR3 is TGTGCCAGCAGCGTAGCCGGGGACACCACAGATACGCAGTATTTT. It encodes CASSVAGDTTDTQYF. V gene TRBV9 combines with J gene TRBJ2-3; tentatively, D is TRBD1 (6 bases). The germline CDR1 and CDR2 sequences are SGDLS and YYNGEE. V lost 0 bases and J lost 2, with 10 bases in between. The CDR3 is 15 amino acids.

This chain links TRBV28 with TRBJ1-6, with a possible D match to TRBD1 (5 bases). Looked up from germline, CDR1 is MDHEN and CDR2 is SYDVKM. Trimming shortened V by 5 bases and J by 3 bases, and 11 bases separated the two germline ends. The CDR3 sequence is 15 residues long. The CDR3 region is CASSLGQGYNSPLHF. The CDR3 nucleotides are TGTGCCAGCAGTCTCGGGCAGGGCTATAATTCACCCCTCCACTTT.

The CDR3 DNA is TGTGCCAGCAGTTACGGGAGGCAGGACAATCAGCCCCAGCATTTT. This sequence encodes CASSYGRQDNQPQHF. The chain recombines TRBV6-2 or TRBV6-3 with TRBJ1-5; unclear D gene. From germline, CDR1 is MNHEY and CDR2 SVGEGT. The CDR3 consists of 15 residues. V was pared by 2 bases and J by 3 bases, with 11 bases between.

The rearrangement uses TRBV29-1 and TRBJ1-1; 7 positions match TRBD1. V shed 7 bases and J 2 bases; nucleotides not matched to a gene: 16. This CDR3 has 16 residues. Germline assignment: CDR1 SQVTM and CDR2 ANQGSEA. CDR3 sequence: CSAWTGQSEANTEAFF. DNA of the CDR3: TGCAGCGCTTGGACAGGCCAATCTGAGGCTAACACTGAAGCTTTCTTT.